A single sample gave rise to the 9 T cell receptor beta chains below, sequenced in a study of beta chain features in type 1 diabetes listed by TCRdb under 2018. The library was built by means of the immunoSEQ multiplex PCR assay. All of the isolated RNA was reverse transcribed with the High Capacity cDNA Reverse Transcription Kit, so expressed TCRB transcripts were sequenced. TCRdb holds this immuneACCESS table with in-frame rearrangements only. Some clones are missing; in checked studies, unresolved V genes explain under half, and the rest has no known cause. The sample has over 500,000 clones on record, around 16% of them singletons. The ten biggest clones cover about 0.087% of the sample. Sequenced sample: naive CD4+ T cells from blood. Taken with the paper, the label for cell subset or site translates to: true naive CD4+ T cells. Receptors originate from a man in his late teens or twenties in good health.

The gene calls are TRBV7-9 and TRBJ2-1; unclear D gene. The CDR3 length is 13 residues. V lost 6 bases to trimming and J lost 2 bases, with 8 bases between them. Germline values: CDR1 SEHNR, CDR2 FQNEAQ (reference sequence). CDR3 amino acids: CASSTDAYNEQFF. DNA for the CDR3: TGTGCCAGCAGTACAGACGCCTACAATGAGCAGTTCTTC. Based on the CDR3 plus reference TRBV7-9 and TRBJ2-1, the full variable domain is DTGVSQNPRHKITKRGQNVTFRCDPISEHNRLYWYRQTLGQGPEFLTYFQNEAQLEKSRLLSDRFSAERPKGSFSTLEIQRTEQGDSAMYLCASSTDAYNEQFFGPGTRLTVL.

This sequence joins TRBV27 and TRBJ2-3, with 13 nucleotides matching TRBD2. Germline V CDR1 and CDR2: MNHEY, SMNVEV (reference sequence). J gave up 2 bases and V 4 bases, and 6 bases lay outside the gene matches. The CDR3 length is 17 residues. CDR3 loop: CASSWTSGSRITDTQYF. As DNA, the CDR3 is TGTGCCAGCAGTTGGACTAGCGGGAGTAGGATCACAGATACGCAGTATTTT.

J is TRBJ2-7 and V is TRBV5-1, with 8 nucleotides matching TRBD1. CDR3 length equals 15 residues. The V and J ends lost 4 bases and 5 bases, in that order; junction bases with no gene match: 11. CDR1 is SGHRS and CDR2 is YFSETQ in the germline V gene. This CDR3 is CASSPRGQGRDEQYF. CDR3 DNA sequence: TGCGCCAGCAGCCCTCGTGGACAGGGAAGGGACGAGCAGTACTTC. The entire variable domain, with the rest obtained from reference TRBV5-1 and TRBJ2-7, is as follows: KAGVTQTPRYLIKTRGQQVTLSCSPISGHRSVSWYQQTPGQGLQFLFEYFSETQRNKGNFPGRFSGRQFSNSRSEMNVSTLELGDSALYLCASSPRGQGRDEQYFGPGTRLTVT.

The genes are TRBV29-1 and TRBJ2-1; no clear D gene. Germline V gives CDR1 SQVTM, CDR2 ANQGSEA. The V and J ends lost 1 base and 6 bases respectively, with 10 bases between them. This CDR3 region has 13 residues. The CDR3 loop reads CSVEGPGRNEQFF. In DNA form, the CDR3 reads TGCAGCGTTGAAGGTCCAGGCCGCAATGAGCAGTTCTTC.

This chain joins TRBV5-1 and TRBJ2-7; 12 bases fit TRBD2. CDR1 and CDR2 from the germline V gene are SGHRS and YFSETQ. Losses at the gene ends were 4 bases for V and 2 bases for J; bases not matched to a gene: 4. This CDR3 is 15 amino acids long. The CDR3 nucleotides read TGCGCCAGCAGCAACAGACTAGCGGGAGCCTACGAGCAGTACTTC. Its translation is CASSNRLAGAYEQYF.

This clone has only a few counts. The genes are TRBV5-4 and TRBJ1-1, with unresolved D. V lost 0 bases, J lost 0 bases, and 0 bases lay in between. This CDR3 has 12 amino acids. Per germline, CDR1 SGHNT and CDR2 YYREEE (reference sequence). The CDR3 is CASSLVNTEAFF. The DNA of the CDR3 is TGTGCCAGCAGCTTGGTGAACACTGAAGCTTTCTTT.

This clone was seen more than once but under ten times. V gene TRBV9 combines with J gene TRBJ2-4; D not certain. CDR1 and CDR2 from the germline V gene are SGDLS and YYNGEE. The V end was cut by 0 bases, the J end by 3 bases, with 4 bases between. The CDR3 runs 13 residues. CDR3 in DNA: TGTGCCAGCAGCGTAGAGGGCAAAAACATTCAGTACTTC. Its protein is CASSVEGKNIQYF.

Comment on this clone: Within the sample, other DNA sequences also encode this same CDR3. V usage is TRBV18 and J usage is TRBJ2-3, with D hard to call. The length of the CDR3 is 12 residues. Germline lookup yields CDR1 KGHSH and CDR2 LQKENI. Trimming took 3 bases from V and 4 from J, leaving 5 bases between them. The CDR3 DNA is TGTGCCAGCTCACCTATGGCAGATACGCAGTATTTT. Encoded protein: CASSPMADTQYF.

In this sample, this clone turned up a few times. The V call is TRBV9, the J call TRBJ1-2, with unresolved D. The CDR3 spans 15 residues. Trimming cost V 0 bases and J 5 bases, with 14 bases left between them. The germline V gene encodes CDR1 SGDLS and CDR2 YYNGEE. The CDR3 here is CASSVGGGLKYGYTF. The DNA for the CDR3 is TGTGCCAGCAGCGTAGGTGGAGGGTTAAAGTATGGCTACACCTTC.